This T cell receptor beta chain was captured in a study of monozygotic twins with inflammatory bowel disease. Regarding the study as a whole: Backing was not found for a single strong signal or clonotype associated with IBD. Among T cells, the various subtypes were not distinguishable. IBD patients, compared with healthy twins, shared fewer clonotypes with others (especially with disease activity).

Per the germline V gene, CDR1 is LNHDA and CDR2 is SQIVND (reference sequence). This CDR3 comprises 15 residues. RNA in its total form was extracted from whole blood, and T cells were not sorted. With the 5' RACE reads reprocessed, TCRdb shows one record per CDR3 protein and no DNA. The repertoire table contains 110,000 to 150,000 distinct CDR3 sequences. For this clonotype: Its target is not known.

The sequence derives from a human donor with ulcerative colitis or Crohn's disease, or a healthy co-twin of an affected twin (not recorded which). Sequenced: blood. The J gene is TRBJ2-7, the V gene TRBV19; TCRdb's D call, TRBD2, is unchecked because there is no DNA. CDR3 region: CASSTGTSGRDEQYF.